The T cell receptor (beta chain) under discussion was sequenced for a study of neurological immune-mediated disorders (dated 2019 in TCRdb). For context, the study as a whole: Among the 34 multiple sclerosis patients, relapsing-remitting MS accounted for approximately 30 and secondary progressive MS accounted for 3. Using UMI-based sequencing, the study compared peripheral blood TCR-beta repertoires from patients with HTLV-I-associated myelopathy (HAM/TSP), patients with multiple sclerosis, and healthy controls. The approximately 110 TCR-beta libraries included longitudinal samples, technical triplicates and paired sorted CD4+ and CD8+ T-cell subsets alongside PBMC samples. The cohort included about 66 subjects: approximately 15 with HAM/TSP, about 34 with multiple sclerosis, and 20 or so healthy controls.

Sorted-subset TCR libraries were prepared from approximately 1 million sorted CD4+ or CD8+ T cells. The multiple sclerosis patients were enrolled in a US clinical protocol that used magnetic resonance imaging to evaluate disease progression. Peripheral blood was subjected to Ficoll-Hypaque density gradient centrifugation to isolate PBMCs, which were then cryopreserved in liquid nitrogen. The study also sequenced paired sorted CD4+ and CD8+ subsets from healthy controls, HAM/TSP patients and MS patients. This clonotype occurred many times. Its recognized antigen is unknown. No base qualities exist here, and no much larger clone lies one base off it. cDNA was synthesized by template-switch 5'RACE using a primer carrying a 10-nucleotide random unique molecular identifier by which each TCR transcript was tagged. Over 200 million TCR-beta sequences, covering 15-18 subjects, were produced in each sequencing run. The RNeasy kit was used to extract total RNA. Using the KAPA Real-time Library Amplification kit, TCR-beta VDJ regions were amplified with primers for the TCR constant region and the 5'RACE anchor. A first PCR added sample indexes and Illumina adaptors, and a second PCR then raised library yield. After purification with Ampure beads, the TCR product of roughly 650 bp was size-selected on a 2% E-gel SizeSelection system. Before pooling, libraries had their quality checked on a Bioanalyzer, their concentration measured with Qubit, and their quantity determined with the Kapa Library Quantification kit. Libraries were sequenced paired-end 2 x 150 bp on an Illumina HiSeq 2500. To increase sequence diversity, roughly 24-32% phiX was spiked into each library pool. The authors' pipeline ran thus. Quality-filtered reads were processed with the UMI-based MiGEC pipeline, which removed over 85% of raw TCR sequences during error correction. IMGT germline references were used for aligning VDJ genes, and each clonotype was defined as a unique CDR3 amino acid sequence together with its V-J genes. Clonal expansion, Shannon diversity, and CDR3 relatedness (CalcPairwiseDistances, ClusterSamples) were evaluated with VDJtools, and phylogenetic trees were built with CLCbio workbench. Expanded clones were defined as having at least 8 unique UMIs, based on coefficient-of-variation modelling across technical triplicates. TCRdb reprocessing: public reads trimmed at Q25 with fastp, clones called with MiXCR, in-frame beta chains kept. Rows are combined by CDR3 protein, so each entry shows the most common genes and DNA. TCRdb assigned the V and J calls; the authors' analysis was not used. The sample table lists over 45,000 distinct CDR3 sequences, over 3.5% of them with a count of one. Roughly 2% of the sample is held by the ten biggest clonotypes.

The germline V gene yields SGHAT for CDR1 and FQNNGV for CDR2. The CDR3 sequence holds 13 residues, the cysteine and phenylalanine included. This entry keeps only the CDR3 DNA: 39 bases, framed from base 1. Trimming removed 4 bases from V and 4 bases from J, leaving 11 bases between the germline ends. Summary of the overall study and its limitations: Across subjects, expanded clones never shared an identical CDR3 amino acid sequence, which suggests that the TCR-beta repertoires in every group were private. Repertoires from 18 of 34 MS patients were grouped by phylogenetic analysis into a cluster of related CDR3 sequences, suggesting a possible repertoire-level signature. TCR clonal expansion was highest in HAM/TSP patients and lowest in MS patients, with MS patients falling below even healthy controls. No association of the MS cluster with clinical or MRI features was observed, and the need for larger cohorts was stated by the authors.

The origin of this receptor is a woman between 40 and 50 years old with multiple sclerosis. Material: CD4+ T cells from blood. The sequence links TRBV11-2 to TRBJ2-7, and TRBD1 may be the D gene, going by 5 matching bases. The CDR3 corresponds to CASSSQGGYEQYF. The nucleotides are TGTGCCAGCAGCTCCCAGGGTGGGTACGAGCAGTACTTC.